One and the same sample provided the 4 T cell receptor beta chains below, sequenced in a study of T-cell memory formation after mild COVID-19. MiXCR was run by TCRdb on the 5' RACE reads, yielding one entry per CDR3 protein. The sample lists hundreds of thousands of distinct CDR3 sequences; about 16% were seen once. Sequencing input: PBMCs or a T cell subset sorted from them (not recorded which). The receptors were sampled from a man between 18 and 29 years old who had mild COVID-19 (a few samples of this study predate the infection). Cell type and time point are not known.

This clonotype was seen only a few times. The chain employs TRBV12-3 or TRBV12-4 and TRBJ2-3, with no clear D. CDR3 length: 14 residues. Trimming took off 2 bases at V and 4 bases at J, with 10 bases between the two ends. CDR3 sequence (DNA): TGTGCCAGCAGTTTACAGGCCCCCGCAGATACGCAGTATTTT. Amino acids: CASSLQAPADTQYF.

CDR3 DNA: TGTGCCAGCAGACCACCCCCCGGGACTACCAACAATGAGCAGTTCTTC. The encoded protein is CASRPPPGTTNNEQFF. This chain uses TRBV6-6 with TRBJ2-1, with 7 bases that match TRBD2. In germline, CDR1 is MNHNY, CDR2 SVGAGI (reference sequence). Germline trimming cut 6 bases from V and 5 bases from J; bases unmatched to any gene: 13. This CDR3 has 16 residues.

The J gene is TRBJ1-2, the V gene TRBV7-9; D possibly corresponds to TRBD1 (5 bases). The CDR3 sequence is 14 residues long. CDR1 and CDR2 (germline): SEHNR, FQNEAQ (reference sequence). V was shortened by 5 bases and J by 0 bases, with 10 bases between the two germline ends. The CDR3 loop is CASSRSGANYGYTF. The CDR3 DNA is TGTGCCAGCAGCCGGTCGGGGGCTAACTATGGCTACACCTTC. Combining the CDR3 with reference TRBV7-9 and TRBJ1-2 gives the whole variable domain DTGVSQNPRHKITKRGQNVTFRCDPISEHNRLYWYRQTLGQGPEFLTYFQNEAQLEKSRLLSDRFSAERPKGSFSTLEIQRTEQGDSAMYLCASSRSGANYGYTFGSGTRLTVV.

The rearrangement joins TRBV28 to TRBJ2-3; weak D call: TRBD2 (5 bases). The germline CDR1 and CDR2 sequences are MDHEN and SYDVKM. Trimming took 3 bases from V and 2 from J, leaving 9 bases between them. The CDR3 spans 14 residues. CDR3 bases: TGTGCCAGCAGTTTCACGGGGTCCACAGATACGCAGTATTTT. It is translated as CASSFTGSTDTQYF.